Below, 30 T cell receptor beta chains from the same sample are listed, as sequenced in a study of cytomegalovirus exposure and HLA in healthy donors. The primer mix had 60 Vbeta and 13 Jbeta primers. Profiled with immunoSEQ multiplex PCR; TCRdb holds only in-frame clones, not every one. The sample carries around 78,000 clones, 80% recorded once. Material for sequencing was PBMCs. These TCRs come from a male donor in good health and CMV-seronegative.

The CDR3, as DNA: TGTGCCAGCAGTGAAGTTGCAGGGCCCTTCTTCTCTGGAAACACCATATATTTT. It codes for CASSEVAGPFFSGNTIYF. This rearrangement joins TRBV6-1 to TRBJ1-3, with D perhaps TRBD1 (5 bases). Trimming left V 1 base short and J 0 bases short, with 16 bases between. The germline V gene encodes CDR1 MNHNS and CDR2 SASEGT. The CDR3 has 18 amino acids.

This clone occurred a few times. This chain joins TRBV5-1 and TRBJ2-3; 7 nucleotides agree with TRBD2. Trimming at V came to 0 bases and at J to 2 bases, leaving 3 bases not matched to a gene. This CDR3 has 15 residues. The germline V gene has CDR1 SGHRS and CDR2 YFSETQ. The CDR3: CASSLGSGPTDTQYF. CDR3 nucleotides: TGCGCCAGCAGCTTGGGTAGCGGGCCCACAGATACGCAGTATTTT.

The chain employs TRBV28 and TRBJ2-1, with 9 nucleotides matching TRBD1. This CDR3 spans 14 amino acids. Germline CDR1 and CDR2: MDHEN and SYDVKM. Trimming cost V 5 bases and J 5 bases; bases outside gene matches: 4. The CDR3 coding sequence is TGTGCCAGCAGTATCGGGACAGGGAACAATGAGCAGTTCTTC. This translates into CASSIGTGNNEQFF.

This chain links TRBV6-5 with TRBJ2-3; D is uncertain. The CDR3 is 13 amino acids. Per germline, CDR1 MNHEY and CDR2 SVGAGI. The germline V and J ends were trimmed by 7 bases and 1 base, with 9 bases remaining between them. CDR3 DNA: TGTGCCAGCAATAAGCAGGGCACAGATACGCAGTATTTT. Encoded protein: CASNKQGTDTQYF.

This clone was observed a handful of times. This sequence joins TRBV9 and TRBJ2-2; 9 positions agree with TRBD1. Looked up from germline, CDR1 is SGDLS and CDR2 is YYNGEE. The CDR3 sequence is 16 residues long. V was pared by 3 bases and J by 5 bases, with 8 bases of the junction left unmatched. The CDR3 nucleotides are TGTGCCAGCAGCGCCGATGGGACAGGGCAGACCGGGGAGCTGTTTTTT. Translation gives CASSADGTGQTGELFF.

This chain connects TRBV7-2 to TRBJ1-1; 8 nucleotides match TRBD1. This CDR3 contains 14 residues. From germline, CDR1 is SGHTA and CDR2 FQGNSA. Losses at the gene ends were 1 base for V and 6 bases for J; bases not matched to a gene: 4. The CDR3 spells CASSLGTGYAEAFF. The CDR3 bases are TGTGCCAGCAGCTTAGGGACAGGGTACGCTGAAGCTTTCTTT.

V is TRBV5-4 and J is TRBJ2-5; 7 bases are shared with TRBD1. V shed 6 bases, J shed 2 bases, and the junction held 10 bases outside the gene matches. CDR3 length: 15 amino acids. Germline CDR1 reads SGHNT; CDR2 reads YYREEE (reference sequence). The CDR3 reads CASKYFRDRQETQYF. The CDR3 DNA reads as TGTGCCAGCAAATATTTTAGGGACAGACAAGAGACCCAGTACTTC.

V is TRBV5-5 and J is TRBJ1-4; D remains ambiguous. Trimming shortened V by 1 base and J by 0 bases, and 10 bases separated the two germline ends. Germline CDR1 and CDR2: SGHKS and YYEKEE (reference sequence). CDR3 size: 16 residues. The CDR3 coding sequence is TGTGCCAGCAGCTTGTTTTCAGACTCAACTAATGAAAAACTGTTTTTT. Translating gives CASSLFSDSTNEKLFF. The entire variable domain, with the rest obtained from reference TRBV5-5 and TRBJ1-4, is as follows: DAGVTQSPTHLIKTRGQQVTLRCSPISGHKSVSWYQQVLGQGPQFIFQYYEKEERGRGNFPDRFSARQFPNYSSELNVNALLLGDSALYLCASSLFSDSTNEKLFFGSGTQLSVL.

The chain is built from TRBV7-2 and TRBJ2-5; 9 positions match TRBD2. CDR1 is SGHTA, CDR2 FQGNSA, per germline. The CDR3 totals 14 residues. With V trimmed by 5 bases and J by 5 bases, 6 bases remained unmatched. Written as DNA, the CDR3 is TGTGCCAGCAGCCGGGGACTAGCCTCGGAGACCCAGTACTTC. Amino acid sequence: CASSRGLASETQYF.

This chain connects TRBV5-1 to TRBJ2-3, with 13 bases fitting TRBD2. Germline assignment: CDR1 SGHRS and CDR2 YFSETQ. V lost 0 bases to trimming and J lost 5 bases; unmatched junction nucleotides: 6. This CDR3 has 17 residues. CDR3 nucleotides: TGCGCCAGCAGCTTGGGACTAGCGGGGGGAATGGGAGATACGCAGTATTTT. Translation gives CASSLGLAGGMGDTQYF.

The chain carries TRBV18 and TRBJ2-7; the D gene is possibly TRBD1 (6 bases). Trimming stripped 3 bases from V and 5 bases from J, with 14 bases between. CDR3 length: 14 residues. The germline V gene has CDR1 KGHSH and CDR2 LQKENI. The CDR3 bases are TGTGCCAGCTCACCCCCCTCAGAGGGGGACGAGCAGTACTTC. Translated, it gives CASSPPSEGDEQYF.

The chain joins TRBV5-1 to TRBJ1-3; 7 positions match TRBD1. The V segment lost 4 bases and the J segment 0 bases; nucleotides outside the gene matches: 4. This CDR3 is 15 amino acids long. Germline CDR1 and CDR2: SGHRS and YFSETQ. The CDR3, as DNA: TGCGCCAGCAGCCCGAGGACAGGCTCTGGAAACACCATATATTTT. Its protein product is CASSPRTGSGNTIYF.

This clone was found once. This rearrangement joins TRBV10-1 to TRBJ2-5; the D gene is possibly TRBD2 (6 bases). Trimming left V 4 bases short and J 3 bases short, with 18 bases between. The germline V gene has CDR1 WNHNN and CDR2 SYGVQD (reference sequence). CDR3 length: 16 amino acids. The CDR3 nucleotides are TGCGCCAGCAGTGCCCCAGACTGCGGGGTCAAAGAGACCCAGTACTTC. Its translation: CASSAPDCGVKETQYF.

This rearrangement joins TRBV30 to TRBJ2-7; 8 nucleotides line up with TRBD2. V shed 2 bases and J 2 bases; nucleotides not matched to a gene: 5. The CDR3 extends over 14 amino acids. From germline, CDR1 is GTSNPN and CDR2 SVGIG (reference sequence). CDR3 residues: CAWSPGLGAYEQYF. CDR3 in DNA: TGTGCCTGGAGTCCGGGACTAGGCGCCTACGAGCAGTACTTC.

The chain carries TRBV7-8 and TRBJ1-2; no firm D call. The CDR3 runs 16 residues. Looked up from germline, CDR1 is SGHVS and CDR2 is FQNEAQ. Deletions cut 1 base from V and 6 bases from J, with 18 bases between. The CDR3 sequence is CASSLVLGMRGNGYTF. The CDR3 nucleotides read TGTGCCAGCAGCTTAGTATTGGGTATGAGAGGGAATGGCTACACCTTC.

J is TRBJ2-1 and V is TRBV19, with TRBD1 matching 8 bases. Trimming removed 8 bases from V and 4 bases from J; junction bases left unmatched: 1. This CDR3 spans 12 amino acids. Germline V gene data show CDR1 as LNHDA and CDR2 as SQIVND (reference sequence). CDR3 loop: CASRTGYNEQFF. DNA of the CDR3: TGTGCCAGTCGGACAGGGTACAATGAGCAGTTCTTC. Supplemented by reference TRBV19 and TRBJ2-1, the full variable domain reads DGGITQSPKYLFRKEGQNVTLSCEQNLNHDAMYWYRQDPGQGLRLIYYSQIVNDFQKGDIAEGYSVSREKKESFPLTVTSAQKNPTAFYLCASRTGYNEQFFGPGTRLTVL.

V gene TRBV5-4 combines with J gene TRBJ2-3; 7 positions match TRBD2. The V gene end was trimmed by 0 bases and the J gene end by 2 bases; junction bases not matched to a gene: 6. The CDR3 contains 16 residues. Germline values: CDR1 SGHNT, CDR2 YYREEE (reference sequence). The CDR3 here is CASSLGGSWDTDTQYF. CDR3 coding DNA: TGTGCCAGCAGCTTGGGCGGGAGCTGGGACACAGATACGCAGTATTTT.

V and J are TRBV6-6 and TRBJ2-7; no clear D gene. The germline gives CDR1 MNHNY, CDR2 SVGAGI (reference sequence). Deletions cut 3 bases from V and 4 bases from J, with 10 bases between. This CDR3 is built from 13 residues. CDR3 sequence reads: CASSYDPQYEQYF. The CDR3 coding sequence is TGTGCCAGCAGTTATGATCCTCAGTACGAGCAGTACTTC.

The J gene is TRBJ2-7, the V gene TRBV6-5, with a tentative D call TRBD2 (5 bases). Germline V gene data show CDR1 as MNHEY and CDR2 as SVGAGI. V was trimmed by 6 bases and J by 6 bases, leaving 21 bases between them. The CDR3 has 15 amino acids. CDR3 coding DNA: TGTGCCAGCAGACCCCCGGGATTTTCCGGAGGCGAGCAGTACTTC. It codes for CASRPPGFSGGEQYF.

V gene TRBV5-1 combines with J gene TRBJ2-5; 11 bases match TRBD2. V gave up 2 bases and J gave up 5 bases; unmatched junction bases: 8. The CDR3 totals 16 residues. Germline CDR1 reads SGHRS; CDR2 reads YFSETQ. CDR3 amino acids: CASSLTSGGGLETQYF. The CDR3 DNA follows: TGCGCCAGCAGCTTAACTAGCGGGGGCGGGTTGGAGACCCAGTACTTC. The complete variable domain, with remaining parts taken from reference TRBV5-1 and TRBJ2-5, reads KAGVTQTPRYLIKTRGQQVTLSCSPISGHRSVSWYQQTPGQGLQFLFEYFSETQRNKGNFPGRFSGRQFSNSRSEMNVSTLELGDSALYLCASSLTSGGGLETQYFGPGTRLLVL.

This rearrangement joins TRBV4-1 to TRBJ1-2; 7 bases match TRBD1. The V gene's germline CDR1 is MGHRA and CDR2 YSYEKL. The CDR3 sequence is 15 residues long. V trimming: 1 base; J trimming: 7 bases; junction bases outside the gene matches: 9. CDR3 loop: CASSQGGGDRGGYTF. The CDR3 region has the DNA TGCGCCAGCAGCCAAGGCGGCGGGGACAGAGGTGGCTACACCTTC.

In nucleotides, the CDR3 is TGTGCCAGCCGCACTACAGGGGGCGCTTACTATGGCTACACCTTC. Translated: CASRTTGGAYYGYTF. The rearrangement joins TRBV6-5 to TRBJ1-2, with 9 bases that match TRBD1. The CDR3 runs to 15 residues. The V gene's germline CDR1 is MNHEY and CDR2 SVGAGI. Trimming at V came to 8 bases and at J to 3 bases, leaving 10 bases not matched to a gene.

The CDR3 nucleotides read TGTGCCAGCAGTGAAGCGCGGAACCAAGACATTCAGTACTTC. Its protein is CASSEARNQDIQYF. The chain combines TRBV6-1 with TRBJ2-4, with no clear D. With 0 bases removed from V and 8 bases from J, the gap between germline ends came to 11 bases. Looked up from germline, CDR1 is MNHNS and CDR2 is SASEGT. This CDR3 spans 14 amino acids.

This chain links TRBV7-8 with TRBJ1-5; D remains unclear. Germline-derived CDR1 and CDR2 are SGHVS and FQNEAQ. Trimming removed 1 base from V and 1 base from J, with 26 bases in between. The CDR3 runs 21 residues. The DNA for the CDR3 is TGTGCCAGCAGCTTAGGGCGCGGTATTCTAGAAGCGTACAAGAGCAATCAGCCCCAGCATTTT. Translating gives CASSLGRGILEAYKSNQPQHF. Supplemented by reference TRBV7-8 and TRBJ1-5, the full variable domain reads GAGVSQSPRYKVAKRGQDVALRCDPISGHVSLFWYQQALGQGPEFLTYFQNEAQLDKSGLPSDRFFAERPEGSVSTLKIQRTQQEDSAVYLCASSLGRGILEAYKSNQPQHFGDGTRLSIL.

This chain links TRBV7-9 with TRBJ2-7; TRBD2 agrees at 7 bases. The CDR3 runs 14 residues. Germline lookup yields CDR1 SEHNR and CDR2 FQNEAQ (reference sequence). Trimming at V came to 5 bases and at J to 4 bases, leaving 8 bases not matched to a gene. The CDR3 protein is CASSTPGLEYEQYF. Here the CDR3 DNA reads TGTGCCAGCAGCACACCTGGACTAGAGTACGAGCAGTACTTC.

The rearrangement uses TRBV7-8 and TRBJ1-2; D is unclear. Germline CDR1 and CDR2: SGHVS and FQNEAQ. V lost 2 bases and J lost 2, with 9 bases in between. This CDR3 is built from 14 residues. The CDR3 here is CASSLSGENYGYTF. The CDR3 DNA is TGTGCCAGCAGCTTATCAGGCGAAAACTATGGCTACACCTTC.

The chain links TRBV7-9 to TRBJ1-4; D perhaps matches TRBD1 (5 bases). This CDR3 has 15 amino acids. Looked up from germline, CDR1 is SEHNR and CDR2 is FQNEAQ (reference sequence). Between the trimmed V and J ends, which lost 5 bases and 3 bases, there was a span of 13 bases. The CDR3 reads CASSPSQVPNEKLFF. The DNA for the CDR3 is TGTGCCAGCAGCCCCTCACAGGTCCCTAATGAAAAACTGTTTTTT.

The CDR3 here is CASRGTLSYEQYF. In DNA, the CDR3 is TGTGCCAGCAGAGGGACACTTTCCTACGAGCAGTACTTC. The chain links TRBV28 to TRBJ2-7, with D perhaps matching TRBD1 (6 bases). The CDR3 has 13 amino acids. Trimming stripped 6 bases from V and 1 base from J, with 10 bases between. CDR1 is MDHEN, CDR2 SYDVKM, per germline.

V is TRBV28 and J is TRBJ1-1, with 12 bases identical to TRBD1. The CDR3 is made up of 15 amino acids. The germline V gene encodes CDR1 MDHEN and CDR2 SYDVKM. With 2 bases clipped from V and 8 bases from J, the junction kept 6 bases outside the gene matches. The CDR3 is CASSLLRDRGPEAFF. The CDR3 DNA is TGTGCCAGCAGTTTACTACGGGACAGGGGGCCCGAAGCTTTCTTT.

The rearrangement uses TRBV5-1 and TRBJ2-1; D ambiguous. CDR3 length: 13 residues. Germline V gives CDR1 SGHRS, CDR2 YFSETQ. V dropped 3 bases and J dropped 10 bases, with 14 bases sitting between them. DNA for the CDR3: TGCGCCAGCAGCTCGACTCCGCTCCCCGAGCAGTTCTTC. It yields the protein CASSSTPLPEQFF.